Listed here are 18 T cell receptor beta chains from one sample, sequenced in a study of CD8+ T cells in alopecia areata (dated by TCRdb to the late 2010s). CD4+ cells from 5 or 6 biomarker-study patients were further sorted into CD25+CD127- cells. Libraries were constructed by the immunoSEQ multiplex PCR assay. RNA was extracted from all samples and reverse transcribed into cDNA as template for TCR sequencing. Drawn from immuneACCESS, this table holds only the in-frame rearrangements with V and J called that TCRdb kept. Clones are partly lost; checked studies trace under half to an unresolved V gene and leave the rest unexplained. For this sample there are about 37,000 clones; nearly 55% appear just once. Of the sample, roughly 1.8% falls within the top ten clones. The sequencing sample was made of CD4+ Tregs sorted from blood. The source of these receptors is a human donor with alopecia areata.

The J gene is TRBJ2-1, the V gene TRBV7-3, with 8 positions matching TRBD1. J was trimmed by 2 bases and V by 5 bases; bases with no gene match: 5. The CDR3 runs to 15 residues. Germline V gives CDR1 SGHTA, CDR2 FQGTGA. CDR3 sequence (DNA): TGTGCCAGCAGCCTTGGACAGGGCACCTACAATGAGCAGTTCTTC. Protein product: CASSLGQGTYNEQFF.

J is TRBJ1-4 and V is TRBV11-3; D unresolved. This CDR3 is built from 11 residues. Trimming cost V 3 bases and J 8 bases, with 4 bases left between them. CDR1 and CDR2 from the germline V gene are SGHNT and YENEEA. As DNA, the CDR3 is TGTGCCAGCAGCTTTGGGGAAAAACTGTTTTTT. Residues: CASSFGEKLFF. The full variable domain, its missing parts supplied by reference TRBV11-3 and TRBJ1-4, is EAGVVQSPRYKIIEKKQPVAFWCNPISGHNTLYWYLQNLGQGPELLIRYENEEAVDDSQLPKDRFSAERLKGVDSTLKIQPAELGDSAVYLCASSFGEKLFFGSGTQLSVL.

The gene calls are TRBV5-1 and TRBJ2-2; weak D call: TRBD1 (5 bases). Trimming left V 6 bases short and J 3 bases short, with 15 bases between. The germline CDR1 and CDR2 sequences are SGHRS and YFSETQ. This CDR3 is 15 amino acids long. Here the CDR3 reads CASKTQGGDTGELFF. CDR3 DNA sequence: TGCGCCAGCAAAACGCAGGGCGGTGACACCGGGGAGCTGTTTTTT. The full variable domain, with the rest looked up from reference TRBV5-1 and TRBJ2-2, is KAGVTQTPRYLIKTRGQQVTLSCSPISGHRSVSWYQQTPGQGLQFLFEYFSETQRNKGNFPGRFSGRQFSNSRSEMNVSTLELGDSALYLCASKTQGGDTGELFFGEGSRLTVL.

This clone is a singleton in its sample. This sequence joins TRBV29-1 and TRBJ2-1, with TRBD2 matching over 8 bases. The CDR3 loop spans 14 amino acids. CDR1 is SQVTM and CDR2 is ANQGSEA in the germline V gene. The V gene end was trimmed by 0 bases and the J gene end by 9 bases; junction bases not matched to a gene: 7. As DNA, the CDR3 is TGCAGCGTTGAAGATATGAGGACTAGCTTTGAGCAGTTCTTC. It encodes CSVEDMRTSFEQFF.

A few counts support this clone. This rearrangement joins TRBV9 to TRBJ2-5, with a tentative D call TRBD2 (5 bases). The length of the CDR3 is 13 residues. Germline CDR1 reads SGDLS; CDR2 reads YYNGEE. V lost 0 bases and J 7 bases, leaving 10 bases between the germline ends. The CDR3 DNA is TGTGCCAGCAGCGTAGATGGTCGGGGGACCCAGTACTTC. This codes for CASSVDGRGTQYF.

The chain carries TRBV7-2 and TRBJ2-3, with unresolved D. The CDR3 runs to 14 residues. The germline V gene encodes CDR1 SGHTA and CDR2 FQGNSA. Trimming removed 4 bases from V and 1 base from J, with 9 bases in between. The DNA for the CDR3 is TGTGCCAGCAGCTCAGGTCCAGGCACAGATACGCAGTATTTT. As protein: CASSSGPGTDTQYF. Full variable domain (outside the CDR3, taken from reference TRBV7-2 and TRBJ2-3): GAGVSQSPSNKVTEKGKDVELRCDPISGHTALYWYRQSLGQGLEFLIYFQGNSAPDKSGLPSDRFSAERTGGSVSTLTIQRTQQEDSAVYLCASSSGPGTDTQYFGPGTRLTVL.

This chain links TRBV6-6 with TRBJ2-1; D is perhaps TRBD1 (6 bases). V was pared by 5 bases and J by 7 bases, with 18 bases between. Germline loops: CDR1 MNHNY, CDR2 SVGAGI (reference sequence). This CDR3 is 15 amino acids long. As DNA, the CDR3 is TGTGCCAGCAGTGACCCGGGACAAGGTATTAATGAGCAGTTCTTC. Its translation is CASSDPGQGINEQFF.

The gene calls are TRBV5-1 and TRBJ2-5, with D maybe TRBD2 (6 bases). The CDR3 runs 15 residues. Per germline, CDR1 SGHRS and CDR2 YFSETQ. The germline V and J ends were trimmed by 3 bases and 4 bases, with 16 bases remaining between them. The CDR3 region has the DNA TGCGCCAGCAGCTACGCCCCCGGAGGGCGAGAGACCCAGTACTTC. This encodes CASSYAPGGRETQYF.

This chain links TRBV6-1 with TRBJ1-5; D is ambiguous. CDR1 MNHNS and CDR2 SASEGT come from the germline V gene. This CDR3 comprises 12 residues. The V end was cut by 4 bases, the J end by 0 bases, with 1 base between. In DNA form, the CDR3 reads TGTGCCAGCAGTGTTAGCAATCAGCCCCAGCATTTT. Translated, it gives CASSVSNQPQHF.

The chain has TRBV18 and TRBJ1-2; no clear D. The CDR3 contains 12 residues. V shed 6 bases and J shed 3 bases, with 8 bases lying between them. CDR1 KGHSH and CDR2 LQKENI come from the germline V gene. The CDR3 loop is CASSGSDYGYTF. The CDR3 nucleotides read TGTGCCAGCTCGGGCTCGGACTATGGCTACACCTTC. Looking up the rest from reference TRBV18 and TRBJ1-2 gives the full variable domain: NAGVMQNPRHLVRRRGQEARLRCSPMKGHSHVYWYRQLPEEGLKFMVYLQKENIIDESGMPKERFSAEFPKEGPSILRIQQVVRGDSAAYFCASSGSDYGYTFGSGTRLTVV.

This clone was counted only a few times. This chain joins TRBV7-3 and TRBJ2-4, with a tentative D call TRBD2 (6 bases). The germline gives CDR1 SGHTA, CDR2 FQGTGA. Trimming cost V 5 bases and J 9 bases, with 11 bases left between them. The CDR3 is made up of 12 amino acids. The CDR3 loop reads CASSQPGSIQYF. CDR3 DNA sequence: TGTGCCAGCAGCCAGCCCGGGAGCATTCAGTACTTC.

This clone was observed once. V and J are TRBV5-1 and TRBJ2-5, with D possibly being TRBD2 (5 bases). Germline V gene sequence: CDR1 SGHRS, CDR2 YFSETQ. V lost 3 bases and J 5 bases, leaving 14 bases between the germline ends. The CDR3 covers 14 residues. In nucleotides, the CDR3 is TGCGCCAGCAGCTCCAGCGGCGCCCGGGAGACCCAGTACTTC. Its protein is CASSSSGARETQYF.

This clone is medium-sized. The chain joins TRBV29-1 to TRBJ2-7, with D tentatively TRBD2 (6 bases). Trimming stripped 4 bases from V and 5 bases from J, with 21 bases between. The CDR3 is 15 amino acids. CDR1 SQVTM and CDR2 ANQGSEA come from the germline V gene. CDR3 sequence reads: CSVARNSLRRDEQYF. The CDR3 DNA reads TGCAGCGTTGCTCGAAATAGCCTGAGGAGGGACGAGCAGTACTTC.

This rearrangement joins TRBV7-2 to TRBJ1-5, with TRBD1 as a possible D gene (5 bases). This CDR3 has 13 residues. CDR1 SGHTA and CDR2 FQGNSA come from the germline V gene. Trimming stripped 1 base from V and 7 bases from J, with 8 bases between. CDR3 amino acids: CASSLVGGQPQHF. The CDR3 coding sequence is TGTGCCAGCAGCTTAGTTGGGGGGCAGCCCCAGCATTTT.

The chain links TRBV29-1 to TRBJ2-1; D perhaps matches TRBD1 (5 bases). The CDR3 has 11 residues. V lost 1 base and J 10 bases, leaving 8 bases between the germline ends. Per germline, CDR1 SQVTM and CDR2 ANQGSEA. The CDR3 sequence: CSVEGGREQFF. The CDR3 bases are TGCAGCGTTGAAGGGGGCAGGGAGCAGTTCTTC.

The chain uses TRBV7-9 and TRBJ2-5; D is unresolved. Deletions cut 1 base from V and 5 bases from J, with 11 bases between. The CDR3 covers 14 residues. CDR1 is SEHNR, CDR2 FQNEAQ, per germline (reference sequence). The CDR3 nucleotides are TGTGCCAGCAGCTTAGGGGCTCGACGGGAGACCCAGTACTTC. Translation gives CASSLGARRETQYF.

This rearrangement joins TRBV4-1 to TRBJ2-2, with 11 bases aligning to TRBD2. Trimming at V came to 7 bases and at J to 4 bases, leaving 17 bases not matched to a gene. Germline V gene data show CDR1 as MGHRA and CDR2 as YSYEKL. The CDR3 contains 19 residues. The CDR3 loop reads CASTRGQLAGVFSTGELFF. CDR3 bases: TGCGCCAGCACCCGGGGCCAACTAGCGGGAGTATTTAGCACCGGGGAGCTGTTTTTT.

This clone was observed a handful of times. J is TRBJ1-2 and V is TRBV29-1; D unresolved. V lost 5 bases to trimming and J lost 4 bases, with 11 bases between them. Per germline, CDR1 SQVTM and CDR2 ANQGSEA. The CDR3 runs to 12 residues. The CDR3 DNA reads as TGCAGCGTTCGGGGTTCCTCCTATGGCTACACCTTC. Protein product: CSVRGSSYGYTF.